The rows below give T cell receptor beta chains drawn from one sample of a study of blood T cells in healthy people across ages. TCRdb redid the calling of the 5' RACE reads with MiXCR, one entry per CDR3 protein. This table holds 910,000 or so distinct CDR3 sequences, roughly half found once. Material: blood. These receptors were obtained from a woman aged 60-75 years in good health. The CDR3 runs from the conserved cysteine through the conserved F or W. A D gene is named only where the DNA matches it firmly. Rows may omit the clone size; those that give it use once, few, many or a size class.

j_call clone_size d_call v_call cdr3_nt cdr3_aa
TRBJ2-4 . . TRBV3-1 TGTGCCAGCAGCCAAGGACTACCTGCGTACTTC CASSQGLPAYF
TRBJ2-7 few TRBD2 TRBV29-1 TGCAGCGTTTCACGACCGGGGGGGGGATACGAGCAGTACTTC CSVSRPGGGYEQYF
TRBJ2-6 . . TRBV15 TGTGCCACCAGCATTACGGGGAGCTCTGGGGCCAACGTCCTGACTTTC CATSITGSSGANVLTF
TRBJ2-7 . . TRBV4-1 TGCGCCAGCAGCCGAGAGAGCGGGACAGTAGCCTACGAGCAGTACTTC CASSRESGTVAYEQYF
TRBJ2-7 many . TRBV6-6 TGTGCCAGCAGTCAGGCTGGGGGGAGATTTTCCTACGAGCAGTACTTC CASSQAGGRFSYEQYF
TRBJ1-5 . . TRBV27 TGTGCCAGCAGTAGAGGCAGTAGCAATCAGCCCCAGCATTTT CASSRGSSNQPQHF
TRBJ1-2 . TRBD1 TRBV2 TGTGCCAGCAGTGAATGGGGGACAGGGGACGGCTACACCTTC CASSEWGTGDGYTF
TRBJ2-4 many . TRBV27 TGTGCCAGCAGTTCGATACTCGACAGGTCCAAAAACATTCAGTACTTC CASSSILDRSKNIQYF
TRBJ1-2 few . TRBV18 TGTGCCAGCTCACCAAGTCGGCAGGTTGGGAACTATGGCTACACCTTC CASSPSRQVGNYGYTF
TRBJ2-3 . . TRBV7-2 TGTGCCAGCAGCCCCGCCAGGGCGGAGGGCACAGATACGCAGTATTTT CASSPARAEGTDTQYF
TRBJ2-7 many TRBD2 TRBV28 TGTGCCAGCAGTATCCTATCTAGCGGATACTACGAGCAGTACTTC CASSILSSGYYEQYF
TRBJ2-1 . TRBD2 TRBV29-1 TGCAGCGTTGAGGGACTAGAAAGTTACAATGAGCAGTTCTTC CSVEGLESYNEQFF
TRBJ2-7 . . TRBV3-1 TGTGCCAGCAGCCGTCGGTTGCGGAGCTCCTACGAGCAGTACTTC CASSRRLRSSYEQYF
TRBJ2-7 . . TRBV4-3 TGCGCCAGCAGCCAAGCTTCAGTGGCACAAGTCGGCGAGCAGTACTTC CASSQASVAQVGEQYF
TRBJ1-2 few . TRBV6-1 TGTGCCAGCAGGTTAGCGAACTATGGCTACACCTTC CASRLANYGYTF
TRBJ2-5 . . TRBV27 TGTGCCAGCAGCAGGGGCGCGGGAGAGACCCAGTACTTC CASSRGAGETQYF
TRBJ2-1 once . TRBV7-8 TGTGCCAGCAGCTTAGCGGTTACGTTTAACAATGAGCAGTTCTTC CASSLAVTFNNEQFF
TRBJ1-2 . . TRBV20-1 TGCAGTGCTAGGTTCGTTGGGGCTGGCTACACCTTC CSARFVGAGYTF
TRBJ2-7 . TRBD2 TRBV6-5 TGTGCCAGCAGTTACTCCCCCCTAGCGGGACCCTCCTACGAGCAGTACTTC CASSYSPLAGPSYEQYF
TRBJ2-5 . TRBD2 TRBV20-1 TGCAGTGCTAGAGATCGGACTAGCGGTGAGACCCAGTACTTC CSARDRTSGETQYF
TRBJ2-7 . . TRBV7-2 TGTGCCAGCAGCTACATATTAGGGGTTTACAATGAGCAGTACTTC CASSYILGVYNEQYF
TRBJ2-7 . . TRBV28 TGTGCCAGCAGTTTACTGGAGGGGCCCTCCTACGAGCAGTACTTC CASSLLEGPSYEQYF
TRBJ2-5 many . TRBV5-8 TGTGCCAGCAGCTTGCAGGGTTCGGAGACCCAGTACTTC CASSLQGSETQYF
TRBJ2-7 many TRBD1 TRBV20-1 TGCAGTGCTATCGACAGGGACATTGGGCAGTACTTC CSAIDRDIGQYF
TRBJ2-7 . . TRBV15 TGTGCCACCAGCCCCCGACAGGCGAACTCCTACGAGCAGTACTTC CATSPRQANSYEQYF
TRBJ2-5 . . TRBV9 TGTGCCAGCAGCGTAGGATGGCTTTTGCAAGAGACCCAGTACTTC CASSVGWLLQETQYF
TRBJ2-1 few . TRBV7-2 TGTGCCAGCAGCTTAGGGACGGGGCCGAGCTCCTACAATGAGCAGTTCTTC CASSLGTGPSSYNEQFF
TRBJ2-7 few . TRBV20-1 TGCAGTGCGTCCGGGACTCCCCCATCCTACGAGCAGTACTTC CSASGTPPSYEQYF
TRBJ2-3 . . TRBV18 TGTGCCAGCTCCGGCCGGACCTCAAGCGATACGCAGTATTTT CASSGRTSSDTQYF
TRBJ2-1 . TRBD2 TRBV7-2 TGTGCCAGCAGCTTGACTAGCGGGAGTGAGGGTGAGCAGTTCTTC CASSLTSGSEGEQFF
TRBJ2-3 . . TRBV27 TGTGCCAGCAGTAAGGGCGCAGCAAGCACAGATACGCAGTATTTT CASSKGAASTDTQYF
TRBJ2-7 . TRBD2 TRBV5-1 TGCGCCAGCAGCTTCGGCGGACTAGTCTACGAGCAGTACTTC CASSFGGLVYEQYF
TRBJ2-1 . . TRBV20-1 TGCAGTGCTAGTCTATCAGTTTGGCAGTTCTTC CSASLSVWQFF
TRBJ2-3 . TRBD2 TRBV9 TGTGCCAGCAGCGGTAGCGGGAGGGCCGCAGATACGCAGTATTTT CASSGSGRAADTQYF
TRBJ1-1 few . TRBV7-2 TGTGCCAGCAGCTTAGATTCGACAGGATTGAACACTGAAGCTTTCTTT CASSLDSTGLNTEAFF
TRBJ1-2 once . TRBV4-3 TGCGCCAGCAGCCAGTTCCCCTCGGGTGGTATCTATGGCTACACCTTC CASSQFPSGGIYGYTF
TRBJ1-1 . . TRBV20-1 TGCAGTGCTAGGGGATCCAGGGAAGGTAGATGGGAAGCTTTCTTT CSARGSREGRWEAFF
TRBJ1-5 few . TRBV7-2 TGTGCCAGCAGCAGCTACAGGGCCGATCAGCCCCAGCATTTT CASSSYRADQPQHF
TRBJ2-7 . TRBD2 TRBV28 TGTGCCAGCAAGTGGGAGGGCTCCTACGAGCAGTACTTC CASKWEGSYEQYF
TRBJ2-7 . . TRBV30 TGTGCCTGGAGTGTATCACAGTACGAGCAGTACTTC CAWSVSQYEQYF
TRBJ2-7 . . TRBV28 TGTGCCAGCCTACGGTCCCCCCTCTACGAGCAGTACTTC CASLRSPLYEQYF
TRBJ1-1 . . TRBV28 TGTGCCAGCAGTTTTCCCGTTTACGGTTCGGACAGTTCTCCAACTGAAGCTTTCTTT CASSFPVYGSDSSPTEAFF
TRBJ2-7 . . TRBV20-1 TGCAGTGCTAGGGAACAGGGACACGGTGGCGAGCAGTACTTC CSAREQGHGGEQYF
TRBJ2-7 . . TRBV5-1 TGCGCCAGCAGCCCCGGGGAGTCCTACAATGAGCAGTACTTC CASSPGESYNEQYF
TRBJ1-6 . . TRBV4-3 TGCGCCAGCAGCCAAGATGTGGAACCCCTATCACCCCTCCACTTT CASSQDVEPLSPLHF
TRBJ2-1 . TRBD2 TRBV20-1 TGCAGTGCTGGACTAGCAGGGACGGCGGATGAGCAGTTCTTC CSAGLAGTADEQFF
TRBJ2-5 few . TRBV3-1 TGTGCCAGCAGCCAAGATCCACTCAGGGCTGGGGAGACCCAGTACTTC CASSQDPLRAGETQYF
TRBJ2-3 . . TRBV9 TGTGCCAGCAGCGTAGCTGAGGATACGCAGTATTTT CASSVAEDTQYF